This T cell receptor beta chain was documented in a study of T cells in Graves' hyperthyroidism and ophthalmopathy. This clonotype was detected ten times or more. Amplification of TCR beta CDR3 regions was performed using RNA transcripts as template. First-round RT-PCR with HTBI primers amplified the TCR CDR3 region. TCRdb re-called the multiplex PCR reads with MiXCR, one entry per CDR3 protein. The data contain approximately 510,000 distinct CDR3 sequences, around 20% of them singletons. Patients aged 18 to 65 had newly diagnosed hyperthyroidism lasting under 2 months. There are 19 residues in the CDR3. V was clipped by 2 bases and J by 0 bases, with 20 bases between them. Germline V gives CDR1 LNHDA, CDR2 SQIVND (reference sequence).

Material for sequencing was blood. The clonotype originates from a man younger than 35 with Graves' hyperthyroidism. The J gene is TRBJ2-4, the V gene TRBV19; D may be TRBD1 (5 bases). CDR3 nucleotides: TGTGCCAGTAGTATACTGGTCAGGGCGGCGCTTCTAGCCAAAAACATTCAGTACTTC. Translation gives CASSILVRAALLAKNIQYF. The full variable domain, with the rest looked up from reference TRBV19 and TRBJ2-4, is DGGITQSPKYLFRKEGQNVTLSCEQNLNHDAMYWYRQDPGQGLRLIYYSQIVNDFQKGDIAEGYSVSREKKESFPLTVTSAQKNPTAFYLCASSILVRAALLAKNIQYFGAGTRLSVL.